These 4 T cell receptor beta chains were sequenced from one sample in a study of PD-L1 blockade in urothelial cancer. The table came from immunoSEQ multiplex PCR; TCRdb's copy has only in-frame clones and leaves some out. This sample has some 84,000 clones, with roughly nine tenths found just once. The sequencing here drew on PBMCs, taken around atezolizumab (anti-PD-L1) treatment. Every receptor here comes from a woman in her seventies with urothelial cancer.

Regarding this clone: This specimen includes other DNA sequences encoding the same CDR3. The V and J genes are TRBV5-1 and TRBJ2-5, with 10 bases aligning to TRBD1. The CDR3 totals 14 residues. Trimming cost V 4 bases and J 3 bases; bases outside gene matches: 3. Germline V gene data show CDR1 as SGHRS and CDR2 as YFSETQ. CDR3 coding DNA: TGCGCCAGCAGCCTGGGACAGGGGAAAGAGACCCAGTACTTC. It specifies CASSLGQGKETQYF.

The chain combines TRBV9 with TRBJ2-7, with a possible D match to TRBD1 (6 bases). Trimming removed 0 bases at V and 4 bases at J, with 11 bases between. Germline V gives CDR1 SGDLS, CDR2 YYNGEE. The CDR3 extends over 14 amino acids. The CDR3 nucleotides are TGTGCCAGCAGCGTAGGGGACAACCAATACGAGCAGTACTTC. The encoded protein is CASSVGDNQYEQYF.

The CDR3 DNA reads as TGTGCCAGCAGTTCATCTATTGTCCTCCTCGAGCAGTACTTC. Protein: CASSSSIVLLEQYF. The V and J genes are TRBV6-5 and TRBJ2-7; D gene ambiguous. There are 14 residues in the CDR3. The germline gives CDR1 MNHEY, CDR2 SVGAGI. The ends were cut back, 4 bases at V and 6 bases at J, with 16 bases in the middle.

The J gene is TRBJ2-7, the V gene TRBV5-6, with 9 nucleotides matching TRBD1. The ends lost 3 bases at V and 3 bases at J; junction bases unmatched: 4. The germline gives CDR1 SGHDT, CDR2 YYEEEE. The length of the CDR3 is 14 residues. DNA of the CDR3: TGTGCCAGCAGCTGGGGGACAGGGAACTACGAGCAGTACTTC. Protein sequence: CASSWGTGNYEQYF.